These T cell receptor beta chains were read from a single sample in a study of CXCR3-negative and CXCR3-positive naive CD8 T cells. From the 5' RACE reads, TCRdb lists one entry per CDR3 protein and no DNA. The table gives about 92,000 distinct CDR3 sequences; the top ten clones make up around 1.7% of it. Sequencing was performed on naive CXCR3- CD8+ T cells from blood. The receptors here all came from a human donor in good health. Some clones in this sample may be carry-over from other donors' samples. The CDR3 runs from the conserved cysteine through the conserved F or W. Only part of the rows carry a size: once, few, many, or a class if the clone is expanded.

J gene,V gene,clone size,CDR3 protein
TRBJ2-1,TRBV28,-,CASSILAGGTNEQFF
TRBJ2-3,TRBV29-1,-,CSVRTSGGTDTQYF
TRBJ2-7,TRBV5-4,-,CASSLYNSEYYEQYF
TRBJ2-2,TRBV12-3/TRBV12-4,-,CASTPRIRRSTRRELFF
TRBJ2-5,TRBV12-3/TRBV12-4,-,CASSLVGQETQYF
TRBJ2-1,TRBV11-3,-,CASSPERGSYNEQFF
TRBJ1-2,TRBV29-1,-,CSVVAGDSNYGYTF
TRBJ1-1,TRBV5-1,-,CASSYQDSMDPNTEAFF
TRBJ2-3,TRBV29-1,-,CSAGFRGDTQYF
TRBJ2-2,TRBV29-1,-,CSVGGYTGELFF
TRBJ2-2,TRBV7-8,-,CASRDRGPNTGELFF
TRBJ2-7,TRBV2,-,CASSFEAAGLLIYEQYF
TRBJ1-3,TRBV13,-,CASTAGNSGNTIYF
TRBJ2-5,TRBV28,-,CASSLSSGGKTQYF
TRBJ1-1,TRBV7-9,-,CASSLGGPMNTEAFF
TRBJ2-1,TRBV5-1,-,CASSTGLAGVRYNEQFF
TRBJ1-2,TRBV6-6,-,CASSYVDRLNYGYTF
TRBJ1-1,TRBV4-1,medium-sized,CASSQDNEGDTEAFF
TRBJ2-1,TRBV5-1,-,CASSTEVARGTEQFF
TRBJ2-3,TRBV29-1,-,CSVEDETGVGRQYF
TRBJ2-2,TRBV29-1,-,CSVEDNRGAVPGELFF
TRBJ1-3,TRBV28,-,CASSLTGTRNTIYF
TRBJ1-1,TRBV9,-,CASSAPQGGTEAFF
TRBJ1-2,TRBV25-1,-,CASSESPAGYGYTF
TRBJ2-3,TRBV6-2/TRBV6-3,-,CASSNTAGGPLDADTQYF
TRBJ1-2,TRBV29-1,-,CSVVGTEGRDFRDGYTF
TRBJ1-1,TRBV4-3,-,CASSQRQGLHTEAFF
TRBJ1-2,TRBV29-1,-,CSAGDNNYGYTF
TRBJ2-1,TRBV5-6,-,CASSSTGVSYNEQFF
TRBJ1-3,TRBV29-1,-,CSVELLVAGSGNTIYF
TRBJ2-7,TRBV30,-,CAWRLPRGEQYF
TRBJ2-3,TRBV11-2,-,CASSPYLAGGDTQYF